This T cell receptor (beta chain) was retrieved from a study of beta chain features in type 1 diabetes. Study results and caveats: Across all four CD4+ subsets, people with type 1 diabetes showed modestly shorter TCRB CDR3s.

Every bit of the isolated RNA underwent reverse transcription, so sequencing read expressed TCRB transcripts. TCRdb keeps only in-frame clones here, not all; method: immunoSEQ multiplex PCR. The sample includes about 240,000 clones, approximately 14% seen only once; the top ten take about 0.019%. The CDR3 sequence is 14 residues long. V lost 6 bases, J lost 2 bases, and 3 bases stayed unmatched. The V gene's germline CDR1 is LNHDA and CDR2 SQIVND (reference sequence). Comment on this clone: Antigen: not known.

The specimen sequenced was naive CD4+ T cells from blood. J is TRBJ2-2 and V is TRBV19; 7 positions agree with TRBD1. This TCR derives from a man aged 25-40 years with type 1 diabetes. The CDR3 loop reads CASRGTANTGELFF. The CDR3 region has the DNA TGTGCCAGTAGAGGGACAGCAAACACCGGGGAGCTGTTTTTT.